The source of this TCR beta chain is a study of T-cell memory formation after mild COVID-19. The CDR3 loop spans 12 amino acids. V lost 5 bases to trimming and J lost 8 bases; unmatched junction nucleotides: 5. The germline V gene has CDR1 SGHTA and CDR2 FQGNSA. Each CDR3 protein is one row after TCRdb ran MiXCR on the 5' RACE reads. The sample contains more than 250,000 distinct CDR3 sequences, roughly 15% of which appear only once. This clonotype was detected only a few times. Sequenced sample: PBMCs or a T cell subset sorted from them (not recorded which). This chain joins TRBV7-2 and TRBJ1-2; TRBD1 matches 7 bases. The sequence derives from a man aged 18 to 29 who had mild COVID-19 (a few samples of this study predate the infection). Cell type and time point are not known. In DNA form, the CDR3 reads TGTGCCAGCAGCCCTCCGGGACAGGGCTACACCTTC. This encodes CASSPPGQGYTF.